The 24 T cell receptor beta chains given below trace back to one sample, sequenced in a study of prognosis after radiotherapy for stage I lung cancer. Starting from genomic DNA, TCR beta CDR3 was amplified through two-round multiplex PCR. First-round PCR employed TRBV- and TRBJ-specific primers for each gene. TCRdb processed the multiplex PCR reads anew with MiXCR; each CDR3 protein has one entry. The sample carries 51,000 or so distinct CDR3 sequences, over 30% recorded once. This specimen was PBMCs, taken before or after stereotactic body radiation therapy (not recorded which). Every receptor here comes from a donor over 45 with non-small cell lung cancer.

This clonotype was observed at least ten times. The chain employs TRBV5-1 and TRBJ2-5; 11 bases match TRBD2. The germline V gene has CDR1 SGHRS and CDR2 YFSETQ. There are 15 residues in the CDR3. V was pared by 4 bases and J by 1 base, with 3 bases of the junction left unmatched. The CDR3 DNA reads TGCGCCAGCAGCGGGGGACTAGCGGTCCAAGAGACCCAGTACTTC. It specifies CASSGGLAVQETQYF.

Ten or more counts support this clonotype. This chain connects TRBV5-1 to TRBJ2-3; 12 nucleotides line up with TRBD2. V gave up 4 bases and J gave up 6 bases; unmatched junction bases: 6. Germline-derived CDR1 and CDR2 are SGHRS and YFSETQ. The CDR3 covers 15 residues. The CDR3 here is CASSPSGTSGDTQYF. DNA of the CDR3: TGCGCCAGCAGCCCCTCCGGGACTAGCGGGGATACGCAGTATTTT.

The chain has TRBV20-1 and TRBJ1-5, with 7 bases lining up with TRBD1. The CDR3 contains 13 residues. In germline, CDR1 is DFQATT, CDR2 SNEGSKA (reference sequence). Trimming cost V 2 bases and J 2 bases; bases outside gene matches: 0. Here the CDR3 DNA reads TGCAGTGCTAGAACAGGGGGCAATCAGCCCCAGCATTTT. Amino acids: CSARTGGNQPQHF.

As regards this clonotype: A much larger clone lies one base from this, so it may be a read error. The chain employs TRBV13 and TRBJ2-5; D is ambiguous. From germline, CDR1 is PRHDT and CDR2 FYEKMQ (reference sequence). The CDR3 is 14 residues long. The CDR3 DNA reads as TGTGCCAGCAGCTTTTTGGCGGAAGAAGAGACCAAGTACTTC. Translated: CASSFLAEEETKYF.

This clonotype was seen repeatedly, ten times or more. V and J are TRBV3-1 and TRBJ1-1; D perhaps matches TRBD1 (6 bases). V lost 4 bases to trimming and J lost 2 bases, with 8 bases between them. Germline V lookup: CDR1 LGHDT, CDR2 YNNKEL (reference sequence). This CDR3 spans 13 amino acids. The CDR3 coding sequence is TGTGCCAGCAGCCGACAGGTAAACACTGAAGCTTTCTTT. Protein sequence: CASSRQVNTEAFF.

This chain uses TRBV5-1 with TRBJ2-1; 7 bases are shared with TRBD2. CDR3 length equals 14 residues. Per germline, CDR1 SGHRS and CDR2 YFSETQ. The V segment lost 3 bases and the J segment 5 bases; nucleotides outside the gene matches: 5. The CDR3 spells CASSWGGTNNEQFF. CDR3 coding DNA: TGCGCCAGCAGCTGGGGGGGGACTAACAATGAGCAGTTCTTC.

This clonotype was seen repeatedly, ten times or more. One junction end disagrees with the germline gene, perhaps due to a read error. The genes are TRBV5-1 and TRBJ2-7; 9 nucleotides align to TRBD2. The length of the CDR3 is 13 residues. Per germline, CDR1 SGHRS and CDR2 YFSETQ. Written as DNA, the CDR3 is TGTGCCAGCAGTAGCGGGAGCTCCTACGAGCAGTACTTC. This gives the protein CASSSGSSYEQYF.

This clonotype was counted at least ten times. The rearrangement links TRBV20-1 to TRBJ2-3; 10 bases agree with TRBD2. The germline V gene encodes CDR1 DFQATT and CDR2 SNEGSKA (reference sequence). This CDR3 is 16 amino acids long. Unmatched junction bases numbered 11, after V lost 3 bases and J lost 5 bases. Here the CDR3 DNA reads TGCAGTGCTAGGGCGGCTAGCGGGGGCGTCAGAGATACGCAGTATTTT. Translation gives CSARAASGGVRDTQYF.

This clonotype occurred many times. This sequence joins TRBV20-1 and TRBJ1-1, with D unresolved. The CDR3 extends over 11 amino acids. CDR1 is DFQATT, CDR2 SNEGSKA, per germline (reference sequence). Between the trimmed V and J ends, which lost 7 bases and 1 base, there was a span of 7 bases. This CDR3 reads CSVEGNTEAFF. The DNA of the CDR3 is TGCAGTGTGGAAGGGAACACTGAAGCTTTCTTT.

The sample holds many counts of this clonotype. The chain employs TRBV28 and TRBJ1-2; perhaps TRBD1 as D (5 bases). Germline lookup yields CDR1 MDHEN and CDR2 SYDVKM. The CDR3 runs to 16 residues. The V end lost 2 bases, the J end lost 8 bases, and 21 bases lay between the germline ends. The CDR3 loop is CASSLGGMGTIGGYTF. The DNA for the CDR3 is TGTGCCAGCAGTTTAGGGGGGATGGGGACGATTGGAGGCTACACCTTC.

V usage is TRBV12-3 or TRBV12-4 and J usage is TRBJ2-3; 7 bases line up with TRBD2. The CDR3 spans 15 residues. V trimming: 6 bases; J trimming: 3 bases; junction bases outside the gene matches: 9. DNA of the CDR3: TGTGCCAGCAGCCTGGGACTATCTGGGACAGATACGCAGTATTTT. Translating gives CASSLGLSGTDTQYF.

This clonotype was counted at least ten times. The genes are TRBV3-2 and TRBJ2-2. TRBV3-2 is designated a pseudogene. The CDR3 is made up of 16 amino acids. CDR3 sequence reads: CASSPGRGWDSGELFF. CDR3 in DNA: TGTGCCAGCAGCCCAGGTCGGGGTTGGGATTCCGGGGAGCTGTTTTTT.

This clonotype was recorded at least ten times. The chain is built from TRBV5-1 and TRBJ2-1; no reliable D call. The CDR3 runs 13 residues. V lost 0 bases to trimming and J lost 11 bases, with 12 bases between them. Germline V CDR1 and CDR2: SGHRS, YFSETQ. CDR3 in amino acids: CASSLEISTQQFF. As DNA, the CDR3 is TGCGCCAGCAGCTTGGAGATTTCGACTCAGCAGTTCTTC.

CDR3 DNA sequence: TGTGCCAGCATCCTGTGGGGGTCCTCTATCACAGATACGCAGTATTTT. This sequence encodes CASILWGSSITDTQYF. This sequence joins TRBV12-3 or TRBV12-4 and TRBJ2-3, with D perhaps given as TRBD1 or TRBD2 (5 bases each). The CDR3 runs to 16 residues. Trimming took 7 bases from V and 2 from J, leaving 19 bases between them.

This clonotype was observed at least ten times. The chain recombines TRBV5-1 with TRBJ1-1, with D possibly being TRBD1 (6 bases). Per the germline V gene, CDR1 is SGHRS and CDR2 is YFSETQ. V lost 5 bases and J 0 bases, leaving 11 bases between the germline ends. The CDR3 consists of 14 residues. CDR3 DNA sequence: TGCGCCAGCAGATTCGGACAGTTGAACACTGAAGCTTTCTTT. Amino acid sequence: CASRFGQLNTEAFF.

A word on this clonotype: A much larger clone lies a single base off, so this may be a read error. The V and J genes are TRBV14 and TRBJ2-5; maybe TRBD2 (6 bases). CDR3 length: 13 residues. The germline V gene has CDR1 SGHDN and CDR2 FVKESK. CDR3 region: CASSQGTSWRPVF. As DNA, the CDR3 is TGTGCCAGCAGCCAAGGAACTAGCTGGAGGCCGGTCTTC.

This clonotype was seen at least ten times. V and J are TRBV7-2 and TRBJ1-1, with D perhaps TRBD1 (6 bases). From germline, CDR1 is SGHTA and CDR2 FQGNSA. The CDR3 contains 13 residues. Trimming removed 2 bases at V and 4 bases at J, with 8 bases between. CDR3 residues: CASSLKGGTEAFF. The CDR3 nucleotides are TGTGCCAGCAGCTTAAAAGGGGGCACTGAAGCTTTCTTT.

Many counts were recorded for this clonotype. CDR3 region: CASGLVGGTEAFF. The CDR3 DNA reads as TGTGCTAGTGGTTTGGTAGGGGGAACTGAAGCTTTCTTT. The V gene is TRBV12-5, the J gene TRBJ1-1; maybe TRBD1 (6 bases). The CDR3 covers 13 residues. Germline CDR1 LGHNT, CDR2 FRNRAP. The V and J ends lost 0 bases and 5 bases respectively, with 7 bases between them.

This clonotype was seen at least ten times. The V call is TRBV28, the J call TRBJ2-7; D is ambiguous. V dropped 6 bases and J dropped 7 bases, with 10 bases sitting between them. CDR1 is MDHEN and CDR2 is SYDVKM in the germline V gene. This CDR3 has 11 residues. The CDR3 region is CASRRNEEQYF. CDR3 DNA sequence: TGTGCCAGCAGGCGGAACGAGGAGCAGTACTTC.

This clonotype was seen ten or more times. The chain recombines TRBV18 with TRBJ1-3, with 8 bases identical to TRBD1. Germline lookup yields CDR1 KGHSH and CDR2 LQKENI. V shed 3 bases and J 10 bases; nucleotides not matched to a gene: 8. This CDR3 is built from 14 residues. The CDR3 reads CASSPPGTGRTIYF. The CDR3 DNA reads as TGTGCCAGCTCACCGCCCGGGACAGGAAGAACCATATATTTT. Based on the CDR3 plus reference TRBV18 and TRBJ1-3, the full variable domain is NAGVMQNPRHLVRRRGQEARLRCSPMKGHSHVYWYRQLPEEGLKFMVYLQKENIIDESGMPKERFSAEFPKEGPSILRIQQVVRGDSAAYFCASSPPGTGRTIYFGEGSWLTVV.

The genes are TRBV11-3 and TRBJ2-5, with 8 bases aligning to TRBD2. Germline-derived CDR1 and CDR2 are SGHNT and YENEEA. The CDR3 spans 16 residues. Trimming removed 1 base from V and 8 bases from J; junction bases left unmatched: 12. For the CDR3, the DNA is TGTGCCAGCAGCTTAGGGGCTAGCGGGTTGGGGGTAACCCAGTACTTC. Translating gives CASSLGASGLGVTQYF.

A remark on this clonotype: The CDR3 ends on some other residue instead of the conserved phenylalanine or tryptophan, so this is likely a read error. The chain has TRBV12-3 or TRBV12-4 and TRBJ2-5; TRBD2 might be the D (5 bases). This CDR3 has 15 amino acids. V lost 5 bases to trimming and J lost 1 base, with 14 bases between them. CDR3 bases: TGTGCCAGCAGTCCCTGGTCGGGGTCCCAAGAGACCCAGTACCTC. It yields the protein CASSPWSGSQETQYL.

This clonotype has at least ten counts. The rearrangement uses TRBV29-1 and TRBJ2-1, with D possibly TRBD2 on 5 matching bases. CDR1 is SQVTM, CDR2 ANQGSEA, per germline. V lost 0 bases to trimming and J lost 13 bases, with 16 bases between them. There are 13 residues in the CDR3. The CDR3 sequence: CSVEDPEGGRQFF. The CDR3 DNA reads as TGCAGCGTTGAAGATCCAGAGGGCGGGCGACAGTTCTTC.

This clonotype was counted at least ten times. The V call is TRBV20-1, the J call TRBJ1-2; 7 positions match TRBD1. This CDR3 spans 13 amino acids. Losses at the gene ends were 5 bases for V and 6 bases for J; bases not matched to a gene: 9. Looked up from germline, CDR1 is DFQATT and CDR2 is SNEGSKA (reference sequence). Here the CDR3 reads CSAGTVARDGYTF. CDR3 nucleotides: TGCAGTGCTGGGACAGTCGCCCGTGATGGCTACACCTTC.